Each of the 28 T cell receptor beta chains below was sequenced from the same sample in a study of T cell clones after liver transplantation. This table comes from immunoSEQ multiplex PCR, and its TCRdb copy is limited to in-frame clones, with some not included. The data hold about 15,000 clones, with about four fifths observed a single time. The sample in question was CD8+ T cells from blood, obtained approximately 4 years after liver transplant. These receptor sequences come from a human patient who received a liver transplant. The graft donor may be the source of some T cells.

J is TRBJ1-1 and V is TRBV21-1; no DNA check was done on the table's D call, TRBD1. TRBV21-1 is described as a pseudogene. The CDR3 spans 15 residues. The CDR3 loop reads CASTGQGFMNTEAFF. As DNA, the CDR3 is TGTGCCAGCACAGGGCAGGGATTCATGAACACTGAAGCTTTCTTT.

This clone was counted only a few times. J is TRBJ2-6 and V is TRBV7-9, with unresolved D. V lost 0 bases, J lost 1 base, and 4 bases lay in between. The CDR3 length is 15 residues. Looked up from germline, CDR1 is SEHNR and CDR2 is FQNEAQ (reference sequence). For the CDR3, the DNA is TGTGCCAGCAGCTTAGCCGAGTCTGGGGCCAACGTCCTGACTTTC. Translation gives CASSLAESGANVLTF.

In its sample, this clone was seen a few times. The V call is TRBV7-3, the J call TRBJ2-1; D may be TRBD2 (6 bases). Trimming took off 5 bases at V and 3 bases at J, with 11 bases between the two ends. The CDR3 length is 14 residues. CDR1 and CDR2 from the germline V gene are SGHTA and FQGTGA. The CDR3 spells CASSATGLYNEQFF. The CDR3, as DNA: TGTGCCAGCAGCGCAACGGGACTCTACAATGAGCAGTTCTTC.

The CDR3 loop reads CASRGLGEAFF. CDR3 nucleotide sequence: TGTGCCAGCAGAGGACTGGGCGAAGCTTTCTTT. The chain is built from TRBV5-4 and TRBJ1-1, with unresolved D. V gave up 5 bases and J gave up 8 bases, with 10 bases separating them. The CDR3 runs 11 residues. CDR1 and CDR2 (germline): SGHNT, YYREEE (reference sequence).

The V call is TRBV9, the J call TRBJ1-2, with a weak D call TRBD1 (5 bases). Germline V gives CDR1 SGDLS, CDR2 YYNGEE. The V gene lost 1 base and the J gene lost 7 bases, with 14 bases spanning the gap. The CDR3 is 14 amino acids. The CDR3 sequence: CASSVIGDARGYTF. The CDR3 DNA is TGTGCCAGCAGCGTAATAGGGGACGCCCGTGGCTACACCTTC.

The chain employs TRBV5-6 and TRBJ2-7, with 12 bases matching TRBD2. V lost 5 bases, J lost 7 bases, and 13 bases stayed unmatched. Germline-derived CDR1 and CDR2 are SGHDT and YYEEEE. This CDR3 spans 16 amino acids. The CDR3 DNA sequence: TGTGCCAGCAGTTTACGACTAGCGGGAGTCGCGGGGGAGCAGTACTTC. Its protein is CASSLRLAGVAGEQYF.

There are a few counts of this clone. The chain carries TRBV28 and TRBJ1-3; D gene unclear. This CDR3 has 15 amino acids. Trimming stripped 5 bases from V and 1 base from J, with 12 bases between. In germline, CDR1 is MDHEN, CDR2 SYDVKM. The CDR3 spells CASSPLTGSGNTIYF. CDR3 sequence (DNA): TGTGCCAGCAGTCCGCTGACCGGTTCTGGAAACACCATATATTTT.

The CDR3 DNA follows: TGTGCCAGCCAAGGCGGGAGCTCTGGGGCCAACGTCCTGACTTTC. Translated, it gives CASQGGSSGANVLTF. This chain uses TRBV6-5 with TRBJ2-6; 7 bases match TRBD2. Per germline, CDR1 MNHEY and CDR2 SVGAGI. The CDR3 is 15 residues long. The V and J ends lost 8 bases and 0 bases, in that order; junction bases with no gene match: 4.

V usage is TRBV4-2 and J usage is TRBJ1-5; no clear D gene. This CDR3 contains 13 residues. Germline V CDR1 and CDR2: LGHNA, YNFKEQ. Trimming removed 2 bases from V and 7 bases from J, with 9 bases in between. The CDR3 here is CASSQFLYQPQHF. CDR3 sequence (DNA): TGTGCCAGCAGCCAATTTTTGTACCAGCCCCAGCATTTT.

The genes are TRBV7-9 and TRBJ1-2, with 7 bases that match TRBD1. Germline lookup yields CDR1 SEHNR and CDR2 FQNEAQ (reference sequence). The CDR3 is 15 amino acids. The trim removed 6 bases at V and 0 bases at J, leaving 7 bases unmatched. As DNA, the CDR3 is TGTGCCAGCAGTACTGGGACAGCCACTAACTATGGCTACACCTTC. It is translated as CASSTGTATNYGYTF.

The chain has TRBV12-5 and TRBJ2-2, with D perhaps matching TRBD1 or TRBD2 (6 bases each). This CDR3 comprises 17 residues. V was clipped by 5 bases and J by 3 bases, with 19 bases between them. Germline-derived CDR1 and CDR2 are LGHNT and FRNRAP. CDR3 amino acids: CASGGGVAGQDTGELFF. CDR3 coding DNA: TGTGCTAGTGGTGGGGGAGTGGCGGGACAAGACACCGGGGAGCTGTTTTTT.

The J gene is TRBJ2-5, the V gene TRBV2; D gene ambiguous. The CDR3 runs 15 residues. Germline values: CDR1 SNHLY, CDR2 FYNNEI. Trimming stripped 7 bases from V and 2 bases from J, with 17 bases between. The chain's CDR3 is CASISRQRAQETQYF. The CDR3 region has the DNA TGTGCCAGCATAAGCCGACAAAGAGCACAAGAGACCCAGTACTTC.

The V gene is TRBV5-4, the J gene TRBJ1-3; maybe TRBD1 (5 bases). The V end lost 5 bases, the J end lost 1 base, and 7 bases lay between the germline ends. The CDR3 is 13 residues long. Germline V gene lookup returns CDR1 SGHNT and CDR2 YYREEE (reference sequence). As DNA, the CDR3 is TGTGCCAGCAGTGCAGGGTCTGGAAACACCATATATTTT. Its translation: CASSAGSGNTIYF. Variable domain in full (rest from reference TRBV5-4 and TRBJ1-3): ETGVTQSPTHLIKTRGQQVTLRCSSQSGHNTVSWYQQALGQGPQFIFQYYREEENGRGNFPPRFSGLQFPNYSSELNVNALELDDSALYLCASSAGSGNTIYFGEGSWLTVV.

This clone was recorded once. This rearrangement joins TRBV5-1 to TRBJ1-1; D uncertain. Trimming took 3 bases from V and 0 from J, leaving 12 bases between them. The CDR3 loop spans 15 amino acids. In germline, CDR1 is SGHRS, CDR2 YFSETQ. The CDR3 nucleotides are TGCGCCAGCAGCTCCCCCCGTGGGGTGAACACTGAAGCTTTCTTT. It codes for CASSSPRGVNTEAFF.

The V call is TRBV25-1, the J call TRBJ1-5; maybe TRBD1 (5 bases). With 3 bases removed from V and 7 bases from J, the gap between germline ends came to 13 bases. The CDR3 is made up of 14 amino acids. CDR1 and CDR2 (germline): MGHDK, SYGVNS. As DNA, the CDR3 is TGTGCCAGCAGTGAGGGCGGAGGGGTGCAGCCCCAGCATTTT. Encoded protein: CASSEGGGVQPQHF.

The CDR3 DNA is TGTGCCAGCTCAACAATGGACCCAGGGGTCTCCCCGAACACCGGGGAGCTGTTTTTT. This codes for CASSTMDPGVSPNTGELFF. The chain has TRBV18 and TRBJ2-2, with D tentatively TRBD1 (6 bases). Germline values: CDR1 KGHSH, CDR2 LQKENI. The CDR3 runs 19 residues. Trimming pared 5 bases from V and 0 bases from J, leaving 22 bases between. The full variable domain, with the rest looked up from reference TRBV18 and TRBJ2-2, is NAGVMQNPRHLVRRRGQEARLRCSPMKGHSHVYWYRQLPEEGLKFMVYLQKENIIDESGMPKERFSAEFPKEGPSILRIQQVVRGDSAAYFCASSTMDPGVSPNTGELFFGEGSRLTVL.

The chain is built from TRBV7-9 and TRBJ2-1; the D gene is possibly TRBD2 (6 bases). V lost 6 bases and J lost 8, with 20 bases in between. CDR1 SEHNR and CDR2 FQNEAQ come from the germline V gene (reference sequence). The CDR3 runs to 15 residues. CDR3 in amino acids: CASRLARLGWHEQFF. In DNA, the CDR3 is TGTGCCAGCAGGTTGGCAAGACTAGGATGGCATGAGCAGTTCTTC.

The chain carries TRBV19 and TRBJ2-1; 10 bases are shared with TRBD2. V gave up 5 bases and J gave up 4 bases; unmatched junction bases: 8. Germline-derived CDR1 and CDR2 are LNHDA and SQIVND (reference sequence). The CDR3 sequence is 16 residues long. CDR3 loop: CASSGRGLADYNEQFF. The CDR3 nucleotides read TGTGCCAGTAGTGGGCGCGGACTAGCGGATTACAATGAGCAGTTCTTC.

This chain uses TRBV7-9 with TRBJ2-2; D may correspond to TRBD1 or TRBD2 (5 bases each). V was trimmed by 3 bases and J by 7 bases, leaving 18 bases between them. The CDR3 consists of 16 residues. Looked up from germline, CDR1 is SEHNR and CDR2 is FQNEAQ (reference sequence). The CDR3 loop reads CASSFTGTLLFGELFF. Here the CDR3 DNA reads TGTGCCAGCAGCTTTACCGGGACCCTATTATTCGGGGAGCTGTTTTTT.

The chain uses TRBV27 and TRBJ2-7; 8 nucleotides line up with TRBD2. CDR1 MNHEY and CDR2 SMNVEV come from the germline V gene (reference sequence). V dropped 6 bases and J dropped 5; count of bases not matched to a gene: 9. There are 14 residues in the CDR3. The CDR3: CASRVSGIYDEQYF. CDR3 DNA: TGTGCCAGCAGGGTTAGCGGGATTTACGACGAGCAGTACTTC.

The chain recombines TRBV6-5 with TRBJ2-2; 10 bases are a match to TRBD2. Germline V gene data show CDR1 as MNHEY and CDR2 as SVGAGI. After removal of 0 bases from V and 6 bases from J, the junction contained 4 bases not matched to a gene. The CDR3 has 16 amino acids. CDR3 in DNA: TGTGCCAGCAGTTACTCCCGAAGCGGGGGGGCCGGGGAGCTGTTTTTT. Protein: CASSYSRSGGAGELFF.

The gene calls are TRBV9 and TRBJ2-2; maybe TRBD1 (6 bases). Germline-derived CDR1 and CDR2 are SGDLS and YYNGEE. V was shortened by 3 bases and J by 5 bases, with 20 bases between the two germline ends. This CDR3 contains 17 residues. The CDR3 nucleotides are TGTGCCAGCAGCGCCCGGGACATACCTTACGGGACCGGGGAGCTGTTTTTT. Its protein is CASSARDIPYGTGELFF.

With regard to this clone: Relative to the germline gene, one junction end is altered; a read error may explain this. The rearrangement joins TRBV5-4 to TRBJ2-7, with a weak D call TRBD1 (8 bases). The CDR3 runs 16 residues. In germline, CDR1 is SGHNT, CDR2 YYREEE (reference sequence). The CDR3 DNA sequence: TGCGCCAGCAGCCAAGCCCCGGACAGGGAGGGGTACGAGCAGTACTTC. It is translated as CASSQAPDREGYEQYF.

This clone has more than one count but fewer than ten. The DNA for the CDR3 is TGCGCCAGCAGCCAAGATTTGATTGGGCGGGGGGCCCTTAATAGAAATGAGCAGTTCTTC. This sequence encodes CASSQDLIGRGALNRNEQFF. V usage is TRBV4-1 and J usage is TRBJ2-1; 8 bases fit TRBD2. Germline assignment: CDR1 MGHRA and CDR2 YSYEKL. The CDR3 sequence is 20 residues long. The V gene end was trimmed by 0 bases and the J gene end by 7 bases; junction bases not matched to a gene: 20.

CDR3: CASIPERGVSEAFF. The CDR3 bases are TGTGCCAGCATCCCTGAAAGGGGCGTTAGTGAAGCTTTCTTT. V is TRBV7-8 and J is TRBJ1-1; D is possibly TRBD1 (5 bases). Trimming stripped 7 bases from V and 7 bases from J, with 19 bases between. This CDR3 spans 14 amino acids. Looked up from germline, CDR1 is SGHVS and CDR2 is FQNEAQ.

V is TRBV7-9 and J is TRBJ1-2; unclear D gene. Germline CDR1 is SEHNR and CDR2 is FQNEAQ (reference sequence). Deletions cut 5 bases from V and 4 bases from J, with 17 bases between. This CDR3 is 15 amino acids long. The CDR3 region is CASSPGPLTVYGYTF. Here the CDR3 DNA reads TGTGCCAGCAGCCCGGGCCCCCTGACCGTCTATGGCTACACCTTC. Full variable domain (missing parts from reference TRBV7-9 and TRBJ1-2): DTGVSQNPRHKITKRGQNVTFRCDPISEHNRLYWYRQTLGQGPEFLTYFQNEAQLEKSRLLSDRFSAERPKGSFSTLEIQRTEQGDSAMYLCASSPGPLTVYGYTFGSGTRLTVV.

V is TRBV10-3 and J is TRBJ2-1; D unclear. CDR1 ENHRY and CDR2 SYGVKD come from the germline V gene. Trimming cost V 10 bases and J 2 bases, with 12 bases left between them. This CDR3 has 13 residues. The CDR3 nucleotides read TGTGCCACATGCGACCCGCCCTACAATGAGCAGTTCTTC. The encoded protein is CATCDPPYNEQFF.

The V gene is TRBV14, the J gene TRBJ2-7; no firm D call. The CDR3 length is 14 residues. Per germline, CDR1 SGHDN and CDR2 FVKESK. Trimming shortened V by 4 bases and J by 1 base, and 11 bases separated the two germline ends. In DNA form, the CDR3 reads TGTGCCAGCAGCCCGCTCCATAGGTCCTACGAGCAGTACTTC. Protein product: CASSPLHRSYEQYF.